This T cell receptor (beta chain) was captured in a study of blood T cell repertoires in COVID-19. Study background: Sites in the United States, Italy and Spain provided acute and convalescent COVID-19 samples. T cells, B-cell-depleted T cells, or PBMCs provided the cDNA or gDNA that served as material.

In the authors' workflow: From reference gene primer amplification, estimates of nucleated cell counts were derived. Repertoires were generated with immunoSEQ multiplex PCR, while TCRdb's copy carries only in-frame clones and drops some. The DNA gave D and trimming, while V, J and clone size come from that table. The data contain approximately 250,000 clones, roughly 80% of them singletons. Per germline, CDR1 LNHDA and CDR2 SQIVND (reference sequence). The CDR3 is 19 amino acids. V gave up 5 bases and J gave up 5 bases; unmatched junction bases: 18. The chain recombines TRBV19 with TRBJ2-2; 9 bases are shared with TRBD1. The TCR was taken from a man in his 60s with acute or convalescent COVID-19. Sequenced material: peripheral blood. CDR3 sequence: CASSGGQGRDLVETGELFF. DNA of the CDR3: TGTGCCAGTAGTGGAGGACAGGGGAGGGATCTAGTAGAGACCGGGGAGCTGTTTTTT.